This T cell receptor beta chain was identified in a study of post-analysis software for immune sequencing data. Broader study findings: Compared with controls, patients showed significantly lower normalized Chao1 diversity. Elevated frequency relative to controls characterized about 5 TRBV segments in patients, TRBV5-6, TRBV5-1 and TRBV20-1 among them.

A note on this clonotype: Its cognate antigen is unknown.

The CDR3 runs 14 residues. CDR1 LGHNA and CDR2 YSLEER come from the germline V gene. Trimming took 3 bases from V and 0 from J, leaving 9 bases between them. cDNA libraries of TCR beta carried unique molecular identifiers. T cells numbering about 0.85 to 10 million yielded cDNA molecules that totaled approximately 500,000. TCRdb called the PCR reads again in MiXCR, with one record for every CDR3 protein. Found here are about 460,000 distinct CDR3 sequences, roughly 46% of them singletons; the top ten hold around an eighth. Sequencing input: blood. J is TRBJ2-7 and V is TRBV4-3; tentatively, D is TRBD2 (6 bases). This sequence was found in a girl between 10 and 17 years old with multiple sclerosis. The CDR3 here is CASSHRDSSYEQYF. The CDR3 DNA follows: TGCGCCAGCAGCCACCGGGACTCCTCCTACGAGCAGTACTTC.